Listed below are T cell receptor beta chains from one sample, sequenced in a study of cytomegalovirus exposure and HLA in healthy donors. The repertoire was sequenced with immunoSEQ multiplex PCR; TCRdb's copy has only in-frame clones and lacks some. In the table there are 150,000 to 200,000 clones, about 81% of which are singletons. The specimen sequenced was PBMCs. The receptors here all came from a young man in good health and CMV-seronegative. The conserved cysteine and the conserved F or W are not part of the CDR3 here. The D gene is left open where the match is weak.

CDR3 protein,V gene,D gene
ASRPSGGTGELF,TRBV6-6,TRBD2
ASTMARMSGGYT,TRBV6-6,-
ASSLAWGIGYEQY,TRBV4-1,-
ASSHQTGLAGGAEQF,TRBV4-3,TRBD2
ASSLSRANEQF,TRBV27,-
SASSYGYT,TRBV20-1,-
ASRPLVRGSNQPQH,TRBV19,-
ASSPHGGLGSPLH,TRBV5-1,-
ASSVDLAGANEQF,TRBV9,TRBD2
ASSQAGGRWETQY,TRBV14,-
AISESSGFYNEQF,TRBV10-3,-
ASSLDRGGHNEQF,TRBV7-8,TRBD1
ASSAGSGQETQY,TRBV9,-
ASSVQLRDRGPGANVLT,TRBV9,TRBD1
ASSGDRAIPTDTQY,TRBV2,TRBD1
AISSTGGSNQPQH,TRBV10-3,TRBD1
ASSPPDAGTSEQY,TRBV18,-
ASSLEAGVNEQF,TRBV11-3,TRBD2
AISEKGLAGGNEQF,TRBV10-3,TRBD2
ASSESTSGGYEQY,TRBV10-1,TRBD2
ASSLGFQGRRETQY,TRBV7-9,-
ASKGLSQETQY,TRBV19,-
ASGRETGNTGELF,TRBV11-3,-
ASSPGTVQETQY,TRBV7-2,-
ASSGQGASYEQY,TRBV19,TRBD1
ASSLVGDRLLYEQY,TRBV7-6,TRBD1
ASQNTGELF,TRBV6-1,-
ASSESWTGMLF,TRBV6-1,TRBD1
ASSELAGGGTRTYEQY,TRBV6-1,TRBD2
ASSQDPLVQVYEQY,TRBV4-3,-
ASSSGTVEGFGYT,TRBV5-4,TRBD1
ASSLGLAGFTDTQY,TRBV7-8,TRBD2
ASSLSGGGYFGTSGNTIY,TRBV9,-
ASSESTGRYEQY,TRBV10-1,TRBD1
ASSGQTGANVLT,TRBV6-1,-
ASSMGPGTDTQY,TRBV19,-
ASSFAGKEQY,TRBV7-3,-
ASSLGRGGGHSAQF,TRBV7-2,TRBD2
ASGLARTYGNTIY,TRBV12-5,-
ASSVSSYRTDTQY,TRBV9,-
ASSLPSAYVKNIQY,TRBV7-2,-
ASSLAQYTGHGNTIY,TRBV7-8,-
ASSRRLAETTDTQY,TRBV7-9,TRBD2
ASGAARSSGANVLT,TRBV5-6,-
ASSLQREASYEQY,TRBV28,TRBD2